This TCR beta chain was sequenced for a study of T cells after posttransplantation cyclophosphamide. The table came from immunoSEQ multiplex PCR; TCRdb's copy has only in-frame clones and leaves some out. The data contain approximately 47,000 clones, 92% of them singletons. CDR1 is LNHDA, CDR2 SQIVND, per germline (reference sequence). This CDR3 has 13 residues. V gave up 5 bases and J gave up 5 bases; unmatched junction bases: 4. This clone has a single count. The sequence was collected from a woman in her forties or fifties in good health and a related stem cell transplant donor. Source material: PBMCs. The chain is built from TRBV19 and TRBJ1-2; TRBD1 matches at 8 bases. The CDR3 DNA is TGTGCCAGTAGTGTACAGGGGGGTTATGGCTACACCTTC. Amino acids: CASSVQGGYGYTF.